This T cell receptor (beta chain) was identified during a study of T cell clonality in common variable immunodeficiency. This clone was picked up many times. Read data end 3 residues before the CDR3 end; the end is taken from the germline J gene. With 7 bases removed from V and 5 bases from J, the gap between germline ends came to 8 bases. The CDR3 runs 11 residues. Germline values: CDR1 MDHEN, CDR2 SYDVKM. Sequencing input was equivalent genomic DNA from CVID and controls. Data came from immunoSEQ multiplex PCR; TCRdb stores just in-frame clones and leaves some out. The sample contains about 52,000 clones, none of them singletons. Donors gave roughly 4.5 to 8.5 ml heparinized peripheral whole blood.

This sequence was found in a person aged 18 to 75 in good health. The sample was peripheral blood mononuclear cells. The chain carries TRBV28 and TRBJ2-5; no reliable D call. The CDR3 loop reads CASNLGETQYF. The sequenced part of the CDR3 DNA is TGTGCCAGCAACCTCGGGGAGACC.